Below are 8 T cell receptor beta chains sequenced from a single sample in a study of blood T cell repertoires in COVID-19. Sequenced by immunoSEQ multiplex PCR; TCRdb stores in-frame clones only, minus some. The sample records more than 100,000 clones, 90% being singletons. Sequencing was carried out using peripheral blood. The receptor source for this set is a woman in her fifties or sixties with COVID-19, enrolled during active disease.

This clone was detected once. CDR3: CSAVAGASTDTQYF. For the CDR3, the DNA is TGCAGCGCCGTGGCAGGGGCGAGCACAGATACGCAGTATTTT. J is TRBJ2-3 and V is TRBV29-1, with D possibly TRBD1 on 6 matching bases. Trimming left V 7 bases short and J 0 bases short, with 14 bases between. CDR3 size: 14 residues. CDR1 and CDR2 (germline): SQVTM, ANQGSEA.

The J gene is TRBJ2-7, the V gene TRBV3-1 (or the pseudogene TRBV3-2); 12 bases agree with TRBD2. CDR3 length equals 20 residues. CDR1 LGHDT and CDR2 YNNKEL come from the germline V gene (reference sequence). J lost 1 base, V lost 4 bases, and 17 bases had no gene match. As DNA, the CDR3 is TGTGCCAGCAGCCTGCAAGACAGACTAGCGGGGGCCTCCTTATCCTACGAGCAGTACTTC. Translation gives CASSLQDRLAGASLSYEQYF.

The chain uses TRBV5-1 and TRBJ1-6, with D maybe TRBD1 (5 bases). Trimming stripped 5 bases from V and 4 bases from J, with 19 bases between. Germline assignment: CDR1 SGHRS and CDR2 YFSETQ. The CDR3 has 17 amino acids. The CDR3 is CASRPSGSRMYNSPLHF. The CDR3 coding sequence is TGCGCCAGCAGACCCTCAGGGTCGAGGATGTATAATTCACCCCTCCACTTT. Full variable domain (missing parts from reference TRBV5-1 and TRBJ1-6): KAGVTQTPRYLIKTRGQQVTLSCSPISGHRSVSWYQQTPGQGLQFLFEYFSETQRNKGNFPGRFSGRQFSNSRSEMNVSTLELGDSALYLCASRPSGSRMYNSPLHFGNGTRLTVT.

This chain connects TRBV13 to TRBJ2-1, with D possibly TRBD1 on 5 matching bases. This CDR3 region has 21 residues. Looked up from germline, CDR1 is PRHDT and CDR2 is FYEKMQ (reference sequence). The V end lost 2 bases, the J end lost 5 bases, and 31 bases lay between the germline ends. The CDR3: CASSLNVDFATFRALDNEQFF. CDR3 DNA sequence: TGTGCCAGCAGCTTAAATGTTGACTTCGCGACTTTCAGGGCCCTTGACAATGAGCAGTTCTTC.

The J gene is TRBJ1-2, the V gene TRBV12-3 or TRBV12-4; no reliable D call. The V end was cut by 3 bases, the J end by 4 bases, with 9 bases between. This CDR3 has 13 amino acids. Written as DNA, the CDR3 is TGTGCCAGCAGTTTCGGGGATGGCTATGGCTACACCTTC. Translating gives CASSFGDGYGYTF.

The sample holds a few counts of this clone. This sequence joins TRBV12-3 or TRBV12-4 and TRBJ1-2; perhaps TRBD1 as D (6 bases). V lost 5 bases and J 3 bases, leaving 10 bases between the germline ends. This CDR3 has 13 residues. The CDR3 DNA follows: TGTGCCAGCAGTGACGGGACATACTATGGCTACACCTTC. Residues: CASSDGTYYGYTF.

V is TRBV7-3 and J is TRBJ1-2, with D possibly being TRBD1 (6 bases). The ends were cut back, 6 bases at V and 8 bases at J, with 10 bases in the middle. Germline V gene data show CDR1 as SGHTA and CDR2 as FQGTGA. The CDR3 runs to 11 residues. CDR3 in DNA: TGTGCCAGCAGATTCAGGGGCGGCTACACCTTC. It specifies CASRFRGGYTF. Filled out from reference TRBV7-3 and TRBJ1-2, the complete variable domain reads GAGVSQTPSNKVTEKGKYVELRCDPISGHTALYWYRQSLGQGPEFLIYFQGTGAADDSGLPNDRFFAVRPEGSVSTLKIQRTERGDSAVYLCASRFRGGYTFGSGTRLTVV.

This chain connects TRBV5-4 to TRBJ2-7, with D perhaps TRBD2 (5 bases). The CDR3 extends over 15 amino acids. V was clipped by 0 bases and J by 3 bases, with 13 bases between them. The germline gives CDR1 SGHNT, CDR2 YYREEE (reference sequence). CDR3 residues: CASSLDAAALYEQYF. In DNA, the CDR3 is TGTGCCAGCAGCTTGGACGCAGCGGCTCTCTACGAGCAGTACTTC.